This is a list of T cell receptor beta chains from one sample in a study of blood T cell repertoires in COVID-19. Generated by immunoSEQ multiplex PCR, the TCRdb table keeps only in-frame clones and is missing some. This sample carries around 180,000 clones, more than 75% of them seen once, and the ten largest clones take around 2.5%. The sample was peripheral blood. The receptors derive from a man aged 40-49 years with active or convalescent COVID-19. Both conserved end residues are part of each CDR3. D genes are given only for firm matches. Only some rows state a clone size, as once, few, many or a class for expanded clones.

TRBJ2-3 15 - TRBV13 - TGTGCCAGCAGCCCCAGGGGATTACCCACAGATACGCAGTATTTT CASSPRGLPTDTQYF
TRBJ1-4 14 - TRBV5-1 TRBD1 TGCGCCAGCAACACAGGGGGCACTAATGAAAAACTGTTTTTT CASNTGGTNEKLFF
TRBJ2-1 15 once TRBV7-3 TRBD2 TGTGCCAGCAGCGTCGGACTAGCCTTCTACAATGAGCAGTTCTTC CASSVGLAFYNEQFF
TRBJ1-5 17 - TRBV4-1 - TGCGCCAGCAGCCAAGATAAACGCGGGTATAGCAATCAGCCCCAGCATTTT CASSQDKRGYSNQPQHF
TRBJ2-7 16 - TRBV5-4 TRBD2 TGTGCCAGCAGCTTCGGGGGGGGAGGTTCAACCTACGAGCAGTACTTC CASSFGGGGSTYEQYF
TRBJ1-4 17 - TRBV11-2 - TGTGCCAGCAGCTTATACGCTGCTTTGGGGGAGGATGAAAAACTGTTTTTT CASSLYAALGEDEKLFF
TRBJ2-2 16 - TRBV7-6 TRBD1 TGTGCCAGCAGCCCGCGGACAGGGGAAAACACCGGGGAGCTGTTTTTT CASSPRTGENTGELFF
TRBJ2-2 16 - TRBV24-1 TRBD2 TGTGCCACCAGTGATGCTTGGCGGGGGTACACCGGGGAGCTGTTTTTT CATSDAWRGYTGELFF
TRBJ1-6 13 - TRBV19 - TGTGCCAGTAAAGACAGGCCTAATTCACCCCTCCACTTT CASKDRPNSPLHF
TRBJ2-7 15 - TRBV4-2 TRBD1 TGTGCCAGCAGCGAACCGGGACAGGGGGCTAGCGAGCAGTACTTC CASSEPGQGASEQYF
TRBJ1-3 15 many TRBV18 - TGTGCCAGCTCACCGGCTCTCACGGGGGGAAACACCATATATTTT CASSPALTGGNTIYF
TRBJ2-1 12 - TRBV7-9 - TGTGCCAGCGAACAGGGCTACAATGAGCAGTTCTTC CASEQGYNEQFF
TRBJ2-2 12 - TRBV30 - TGTGCCTGGAGCCTAGGTCCCGGGGAGCTGTTTTTT CAWSLGPGELFF
TRBJ2-5 15 once TRBV5-1 TRBD2 TGCGCCAGCAGCTCGGGACTAGCGGACGGAGAGACCCAGTACTTC CASSSGLADGETQYF
TRBJ1-5 13 - TRBV30 - TGTGCCTGGAGTGGCCAGGAGGTTGAGCCCCAGCATTTT CAWSGQEVEPQHF
TRBJ1-5 13 - TRBV12-3/TRBV12-4 - TGTGCCAGCAGCCTCGAGGTCAATCAGCCCCAGCATTTT CASSLEVNQPQHF
TRBJ2-2 13 - TRBV29-1 - TGCAGCGCAGAGGGGGAGCGCACCGGGGAGCTGTTTTTT CSAEGERTGELFF
TRBJ1-1 14 few TRBV7-9 - TGTGCCAGCAGCTTAGTGGAGGGTGGCACTGAAGCTTTCTTT CASSLVEGGTEAFF
TRBJ1-2 14 - TRBV24-1 - TGTGCCACCAGTGACCCTACTCTAAACTATGGCTACACCTTC CATSDPTLNYGYTF
TRBJ2-3 13 - TRBV2 TRBD1 TGTGCCAGGGGGACAGGGAGCACAGATACGCAGTATTTT CARGTGSTDTQYF
TRBJ1-2 14 - TRBV10-3 - TGTGCCATCAGTGAGTCGAGGCAGGGCTATGGCTACACCTTC CAISESRQGYGYTF
TRBJ1-6 13 once TRBV6-5 - TGTGCCAGCACACGGACTCTTAATTCACCCCTCCACTTT CASTRTLNSPLHF
TRBJ1-2 16 - TRBV6-6 TRBD1 TGTGCCAGCAGTCAGGACAGGGGAAATTTTAACTATGGCTACACCTTC CASSQDRGNFNYGYTF
TRBJ1-3 15 - TRBV19 - TGTGCCAGTAGTAGACAGCCGATCTCTGGAAACACCATATATTTT CASSRQPISGNTIYF
TRBJ1-5 16 - TRBV4-2 - TGTGCCAGCAGCCAAGCCGGCCGACGGGGCAATCAGCCCCAGCATTTT CASSQAGRRGNQPQHF
TRBJ1-6 13 - TRBV5-5 - TGTGCCAGCAGCCGAGAGAGGGATTCACCCCTCCACTTT CASSRERDSPLHF
TRBJ2-3 13 - TRBV7-9 - TGTGCCATCGCAGGGGTCAGCACAGATACGCAGTATTTT CAIAGVSTDTQYF
TRBJ2-2 13 - TRBV7-2 - TGTGCCAGCAGAGTACAGGACACCGGGGAGCTGTTTTTT CASRVQDTGELFF
TRBJ1-5 14 - TRBV18 - TGTGCCAGCTCACCCCCGGAGGGTGGTCAGCCCCAGCATTTT CASSPPEGGQPQHF
TRBJ1-2 15 - TRBV7-8 - TGTGCCAGCAGCTTAGGGGCGGGCAGCAGCTATGGCTACACCTTC CASSLGAGSSYGYTF
TRBJ1-2 13 - TRBV6-5 TRBD1 TGTGCCAGCAGTTTGGACAGGAGATATGGCTACACCTTC CASSLDRRYGYTF
TRBJ1-2 14 - TRBV28 - TGTGCCAGCAGCCCGCCCGGGGTTCTCTATGGCTACACCTTC CASSPPGVLYGYTF
TRBJ2-5 16 - TRBV3-1/TRBV3-2 TRBD1 TGTGCCAGCAGCCTCATCCGGGACAGGGCAAAAGAGACCCAGTACTTC CASSLIRDRAKETQYF
TRBJ1-6 13 once TRBV19 TRBD1 TGTGCCAGTAGAGGGACAGGCAATTCACCCCTCCACTTT CASRGTGNSPLHF
TRBJ1-6 14 - TRBV11-2 - TGTGCCAGCAGCGCGAGCTCCTATAATTCACCCCTCCACTTT CASSASSYNSPLHF
TRBJ1-1 17 few TRBV9 TRBD1 TGTGCCAGCAGCCCGACGGACAGGGGGGTAATGAACACTGAAGCTTTCTTT CASSPTDRGVMNTEAFF
TRBJ2-7 13 - TRBV10-2 TRBD1 TGCGCCAGCACGCGGGACAGGGTGGACGAGCAGTACTTC CASTRDRVDEQYF
TRBJ1-1 15 - TRBV4-1 - TGCGCCAGCAGCCGAACGGACAGCCACAGCACTGAAGCTTTCTTT CASSRTDSHSTEAFF
TRBJ1-1 13 - TRBV5-1 - TGCGCCAGCAGCTTGGAGGGGTTGGCTGAAGCTTTCTTT CASSLEGLAEAFF
TRBJ1-2 15 - TRBV9 TRBD1 TGTGCCAGCAGCGTGACAGGGGGGAGGAACTATGGCTACACCTTC CASSVTGGRNYGYTF
TRBJ1-6 14 - TRBV6-5 TRBD1 TGTGCCAGCAGCCTTGACAGGGGCTTGTCACCCCTCCACTTT CASSLDRGLSPLHF